This TCR beta chain emerged from a study of OX40 agonist ivuxolimab in advanced cancers. The wider study: Two cutaneous melanoma patients and one hepatocellular carcinoma patient, three in all, had partial responses.

Germline V CDR1 and CDR2: LNHDA, SQIVND (reference sequence). Trimming left V 1 base short and J 8 bases short, with 12 bases between. This CDR3 has 15 residues. Measured with immunoSEQ multiplex PCR; TCRdb has only the in-frame clones, and not every one. The sample records around 77,000 clones, around 87% being singletons. This chain links TRBV19 with TRBJ1-6, with D possibly being TRBD1 (5 bases). The TCR was taken from an adult with an advanced solid tumor such as melanoma, head and neck, liver or kidney cancer. The sequences come from CD4+ or CD8+ T cells sorted from blood, collected in a trial of the OX40 agonist ivuxolimab. The CDR3 DNA reads as TGTGCCAGTAGTATAGGAGGGGTGGGAGATTCACCCCTCCACTTT. Residues: CASSIGGVGDSPLHF.